Below, 5 T cell receptor beta chains from the same sample are listed, as sequenced in a study of blood T cells in healthy people across ages. Primers used in a second PCR of about 6 to 11 cycles were a sample-barcoded 5' primer and a J-beta primer mix. Via MiXCR, TCRdb re-called the 5' RACE reads, giving one row per CDR3 protein. The sample carries 790,000 or so distinct CDR3 sequences, roughly three fifths recorded once. Source material: blood. All receptors derive from a man aged 40-55 years in good health.

The chain links TRBV28 to TRBJ2-7; possible D gene TRBD2, 6 bases. The CDR3 is 13 residues long. Trimming shortened V by 8 bases and J by 0 bases, and 11 bases separated the two germline ends. The germline CDR1 and CDR2 sequences are MDHEN and SYDVKM. CDR3: CASGDLLSYEQYF. In DNA, the CDR3 is TGTGCCAGCGGGGACTTACTCTCCTACGAGCAGTACTTC.

The chain uses TRBV12-3 or TRBV12-4 and TRBJ2-1; D possibly matches TRBD1 or TRBD2 (6 bases each). With 1 base removed from V and 6 bases from J, the gap between germline ends came to 16 bases. This CDR3 has 16 amino acids. The CDR3 DNA reads TGTGCCAGCAGTTTAGGGGGGCTAGCGCGGTCCAATGAGCAGTTCTTC. It translates to CASSLGGLARSNEQFF.

The chain employs TRBV28 and TRBJ1-1; no definite D call. Germline V lookup: CDR1 MDHEN, CDR2 SYDVKM. The CDR3 is 13 residues long. V lost 2 bases to trimming and J lost 1 base, with 5 bases between them. The CDR3 sequence is CASSLAGNTEAFF. The CDR3 DNA is TGTGCCAGCAGTTTAGCGGGGAACACTGAAGCTTTCTTT.

The chain recombines TRBV5-6 with TRBJ1-1, with TRBD1 identical over 8 bases. Germline lookup yields CDR1 SGHDT and CDR2 YYEEEE. The CDR3 extends over 14 amino acids. V trimming: 1 base; J trimming: 6 bases; junction bases outside the gene matches: 5. Written as DNA, the CDR3 is TGTGCCAGCAGCTTGCAGGGGGCGTTAGCTGAAGCTTTCTTT. Protein sequence: CASSLQGALAEAFF.

This clonotype was observed a handful of times. The gene calls are TRBV10-3 and TRBJ2-5; D could derive from TRBD1 or TRBD2 (5 bases each). The CDR3 consists of 17 residues. V was cut by 0 bases and J by 5 bases, with 19 bases left in between. Germline CDR1 ENHRY, CDR2 SYGVKD. The CDR3 spells CAISESRDGIHKETQYF. CDR3 coding DNA: TGTGCCATCAGTGAGTCCCGGGACGGAATCCACAAGGAGACCCAGTACTTC.